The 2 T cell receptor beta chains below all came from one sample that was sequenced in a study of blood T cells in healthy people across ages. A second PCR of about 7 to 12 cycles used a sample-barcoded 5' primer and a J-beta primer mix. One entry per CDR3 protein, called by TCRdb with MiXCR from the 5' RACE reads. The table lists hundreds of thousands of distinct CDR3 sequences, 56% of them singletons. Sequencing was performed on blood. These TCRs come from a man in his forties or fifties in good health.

The CDR3 DNA reads as TGTGCCAGCAGCTCCGGGGCTAGAAACATTCAGTACTTC. Translation: CASSSGARNIQYF. The genes are TRBV27 and TRBJ2-4; tentatively, D is TRBD1 or TRBD2 (5 bases each). The CDR3 has 13 residues. Germline V CDR1 and CDR2: MNHEY, SMNVEV (reference sequence). Trimming shortened V by 6 bases and J by 6 bases, and 12 bases separated the two germline ends.

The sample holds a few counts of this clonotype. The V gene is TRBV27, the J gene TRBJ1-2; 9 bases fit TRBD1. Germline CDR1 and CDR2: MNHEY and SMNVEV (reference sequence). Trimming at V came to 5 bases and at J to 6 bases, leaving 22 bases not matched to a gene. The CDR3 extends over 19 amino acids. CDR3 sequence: CASSRIRVDRGQLGHGYTF. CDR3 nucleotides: TGTGCCAGCAGTCGGATTCGAGTGGACAGGGGACAACTTGGACATGGCTACACCTTC.